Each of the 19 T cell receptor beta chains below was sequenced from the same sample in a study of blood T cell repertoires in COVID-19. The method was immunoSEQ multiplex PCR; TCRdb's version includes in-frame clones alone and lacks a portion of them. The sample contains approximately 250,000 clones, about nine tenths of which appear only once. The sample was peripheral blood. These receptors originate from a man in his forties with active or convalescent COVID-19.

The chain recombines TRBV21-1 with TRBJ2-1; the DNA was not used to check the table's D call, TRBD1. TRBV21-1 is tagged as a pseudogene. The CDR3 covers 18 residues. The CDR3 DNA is TGTGCCAGCAGCAAGTCTCCAGGATTAACGTTCTCCTACAATGAGCAGTTCTTC. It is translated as CASSKSPGLTFSYNEQFF.

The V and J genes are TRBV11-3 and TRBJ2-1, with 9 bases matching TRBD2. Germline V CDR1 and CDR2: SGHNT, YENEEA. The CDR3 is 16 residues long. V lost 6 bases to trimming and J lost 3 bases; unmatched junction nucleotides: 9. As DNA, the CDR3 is TGTGCCAGCAGTCAAGTAGCGGGAGTTATCTACAATGAGCAGTTCTTC. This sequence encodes CASSQVAGVIYNEQFF.

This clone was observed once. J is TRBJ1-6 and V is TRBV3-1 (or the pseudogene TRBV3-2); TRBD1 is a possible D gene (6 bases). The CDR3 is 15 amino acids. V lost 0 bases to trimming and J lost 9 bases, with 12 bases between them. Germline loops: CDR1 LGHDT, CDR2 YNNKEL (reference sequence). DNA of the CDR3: TGTGCCAGCAGCCAAGAGGAAGGGGGTATTTCACCCCTCCACTTT. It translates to CASSQEEGGISPLHF.

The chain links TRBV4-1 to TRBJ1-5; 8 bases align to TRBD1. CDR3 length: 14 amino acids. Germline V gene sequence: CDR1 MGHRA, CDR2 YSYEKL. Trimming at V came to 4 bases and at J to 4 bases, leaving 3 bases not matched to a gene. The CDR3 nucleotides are TGCGCCAGCAGCCCAGACAGGGGTAATCAGCCCCAGCATTTT. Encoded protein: CASSPDRGNQPQHF.

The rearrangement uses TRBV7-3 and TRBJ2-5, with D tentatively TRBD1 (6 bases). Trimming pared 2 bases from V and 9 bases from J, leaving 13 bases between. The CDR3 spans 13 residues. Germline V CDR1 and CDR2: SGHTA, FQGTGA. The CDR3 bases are TGTGCCAGCAGCTTAGTTTCAGGGGCGGCCCAGTACTTC. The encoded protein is CASSLVSGAAQYF.

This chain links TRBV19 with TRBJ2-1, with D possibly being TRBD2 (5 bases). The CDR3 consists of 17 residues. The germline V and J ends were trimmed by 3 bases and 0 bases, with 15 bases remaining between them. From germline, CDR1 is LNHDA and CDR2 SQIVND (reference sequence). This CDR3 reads CASSILIGGSSYNEQFF. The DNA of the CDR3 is TGTGCCAGTAGTATCCTAATCGGTGGGAGCTCCTACAATGAGCAGTTCTTC.

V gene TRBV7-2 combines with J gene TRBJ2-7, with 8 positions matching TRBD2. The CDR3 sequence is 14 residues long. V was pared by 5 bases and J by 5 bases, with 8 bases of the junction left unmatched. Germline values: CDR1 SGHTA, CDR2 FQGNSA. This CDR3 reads CASSPGGRPHEQYF. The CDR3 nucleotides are TGTGCCAGCAGCCCGGGGGGGCGCCCCCACGAGCAGTACTTC. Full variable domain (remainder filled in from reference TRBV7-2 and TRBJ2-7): GAGVSQSPSNKVTEKGKDVELRCDPISGHTALYWYRQSLGQGLEFLIYFQGNSAPDKSGLPSDRFSAERTGGSVSTLTIQRTQQEDSAVYLCASSPGGRPHEQYFGPGTRLTVT.

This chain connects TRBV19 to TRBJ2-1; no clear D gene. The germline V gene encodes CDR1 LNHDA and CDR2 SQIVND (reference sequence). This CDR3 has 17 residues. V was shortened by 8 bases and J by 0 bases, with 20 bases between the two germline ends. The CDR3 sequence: CASSQYLALSSYNEQFF. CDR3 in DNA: TGTGCCAGTTCCCAATACCTTGCCTTGAGCTCCTACAATGAGCAGTTCTTC.

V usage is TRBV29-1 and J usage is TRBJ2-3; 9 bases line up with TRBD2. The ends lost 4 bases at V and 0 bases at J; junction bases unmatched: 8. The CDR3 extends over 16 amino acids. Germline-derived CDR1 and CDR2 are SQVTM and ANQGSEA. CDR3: CSVGGSGGTSTDTQYF. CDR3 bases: TGCAGCGTTGGAGGGAGCGGGGGGACTAGCACAGATACGCAGTATTTT.

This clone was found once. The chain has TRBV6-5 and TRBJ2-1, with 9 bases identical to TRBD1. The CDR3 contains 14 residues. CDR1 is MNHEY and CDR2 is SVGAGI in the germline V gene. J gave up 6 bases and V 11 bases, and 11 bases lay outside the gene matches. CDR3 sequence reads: CAVSVTGGANEQFF. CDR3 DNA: TGTGCCGTGAGTGTGACAGGGGGGGCCAATGAGCAGTTCTTC.

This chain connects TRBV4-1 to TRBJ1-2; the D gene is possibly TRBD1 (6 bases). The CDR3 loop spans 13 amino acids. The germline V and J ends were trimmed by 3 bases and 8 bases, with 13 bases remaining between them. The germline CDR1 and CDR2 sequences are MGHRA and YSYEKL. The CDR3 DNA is TGCGCCAGCAGCCAGACGACAGGTGGAGGCTACACCTTC. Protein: CASSQTTGGGYTF.

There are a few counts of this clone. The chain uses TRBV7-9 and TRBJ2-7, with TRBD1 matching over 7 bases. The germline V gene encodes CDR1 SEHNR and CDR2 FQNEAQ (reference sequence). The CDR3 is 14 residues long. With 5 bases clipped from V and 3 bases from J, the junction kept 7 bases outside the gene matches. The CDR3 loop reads CASSLGTANYEQYF. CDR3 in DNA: TGTGCCAGCAGCCTCGGGACAGCCAACTACGAGCAGTACTTC.

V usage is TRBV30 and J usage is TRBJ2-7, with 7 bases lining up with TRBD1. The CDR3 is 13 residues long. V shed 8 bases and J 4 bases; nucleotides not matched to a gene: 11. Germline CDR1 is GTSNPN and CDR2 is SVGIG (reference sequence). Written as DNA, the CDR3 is TGTGCCGTCTTACGGGACAGCGTATACGAGCAGTACTTC. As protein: CAVLRDSVYEQYF.

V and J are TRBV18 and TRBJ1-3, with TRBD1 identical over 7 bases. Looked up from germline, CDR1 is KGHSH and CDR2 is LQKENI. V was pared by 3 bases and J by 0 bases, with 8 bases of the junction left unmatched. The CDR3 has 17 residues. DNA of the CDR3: TGTGCCAGCTCACCCCCGGGACAGAGAATCTCTGGAAACACCATATATTTT. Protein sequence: CASSPPGQRISGNTIYF.

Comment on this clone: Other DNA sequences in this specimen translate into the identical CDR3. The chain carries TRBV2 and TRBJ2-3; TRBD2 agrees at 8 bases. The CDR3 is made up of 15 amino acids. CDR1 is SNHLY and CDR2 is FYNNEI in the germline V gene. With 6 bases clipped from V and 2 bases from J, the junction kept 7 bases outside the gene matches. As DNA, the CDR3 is TGTGCCAGCAGGAGAACTAGCGGATACACAGATACGCAGTATTTT. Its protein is CASRRTSGYTDTQYF.

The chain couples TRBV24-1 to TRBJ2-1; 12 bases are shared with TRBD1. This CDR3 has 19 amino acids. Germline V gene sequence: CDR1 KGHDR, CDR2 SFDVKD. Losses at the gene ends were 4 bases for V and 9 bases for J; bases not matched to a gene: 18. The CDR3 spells CATSDPRGQGAFGQGEQFF. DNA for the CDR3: TGTGCCACCAGTGACCCGAGGGGACAGGGGGCTTTTGGGCAAGGTGAGCAGTTCTTC.

The CDR3 is CASSASSASPYNEQFF. In nucleotides, the CDR3 is TGTGCCAGCAGTGCCAGTAGCGCCTCACCGTACAATGAGCAGTTCTTC. This chain joins TRBV2 and TRBJ2-1, with D possibly being TRBD2 (5 bases). From germline, CDR1 is SNHLY and CDR2 FYNNEI. The CDR3 has 16 residues. V shed 4 bases and J shed 4 bases, with 17 bases lying between them.

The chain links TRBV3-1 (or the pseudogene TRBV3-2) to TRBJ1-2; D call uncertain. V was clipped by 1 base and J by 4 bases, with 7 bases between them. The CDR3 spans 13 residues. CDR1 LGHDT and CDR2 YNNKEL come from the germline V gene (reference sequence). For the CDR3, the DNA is TGTGCCAGCAGCCAAGTCATCAGCTATGGCTACACCTTC. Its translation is CASSQVISYGYTF.

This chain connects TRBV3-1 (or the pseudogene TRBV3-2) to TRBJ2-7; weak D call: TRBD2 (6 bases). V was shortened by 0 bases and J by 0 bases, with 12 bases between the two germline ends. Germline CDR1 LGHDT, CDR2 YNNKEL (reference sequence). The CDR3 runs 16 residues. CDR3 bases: TGTGCCAGCAGCCAAGAGGGAGGCTTCCTCTCCTACGAGCAGTACTTC. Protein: CASSQEGGFLSYEQYF.